This TCR beta chain derives from a study of blood T cell repertoires in COVID-19. Study details: Nucleic acid was either cDNA or gDNA, and it came from T cells, B-cell-depleted T cells, or PBMCs.

Data came from immunoSEQ multiplex PCR; TCRdb stores just in-frame clones and leaves some out. The data show 140,000 or so clones, around 77% seen once. For this clone: One end of the junction does not line up with germline, which may come from a read error.

This receptor was obtained from a man aged 45-65 years with active or convalescent COVID-19. What was sequenced was peripheral blood.

The CDR3 spells CASRLGQSSNQPQHF. The CDR3 DNA reads as TGCGCCAGCAGGTTGGGACAGTCTAGCAATCAGCCCCAGCATTTT. The chain is built from TRBV5-1 and TRBJ1-5; 7 nucleotides align to TRBD1. CDR1 and CDR2 (germline): SGHRS, YFSETQ. The CDR3 runs to 15 residues. The full variable domain, completed using reference TRBV5-1 and TRBJ1-5, is KAGVTQTPRYLIKTRGQQVTLSCSPISGHRSVSWYQQTPGQGLQFLFEYFSETQRNKGNFPGRFSGRQFSNSRSEMNVSTLELGDSALYLCASRLGQSSNQPQHFGDGTRLSIL.